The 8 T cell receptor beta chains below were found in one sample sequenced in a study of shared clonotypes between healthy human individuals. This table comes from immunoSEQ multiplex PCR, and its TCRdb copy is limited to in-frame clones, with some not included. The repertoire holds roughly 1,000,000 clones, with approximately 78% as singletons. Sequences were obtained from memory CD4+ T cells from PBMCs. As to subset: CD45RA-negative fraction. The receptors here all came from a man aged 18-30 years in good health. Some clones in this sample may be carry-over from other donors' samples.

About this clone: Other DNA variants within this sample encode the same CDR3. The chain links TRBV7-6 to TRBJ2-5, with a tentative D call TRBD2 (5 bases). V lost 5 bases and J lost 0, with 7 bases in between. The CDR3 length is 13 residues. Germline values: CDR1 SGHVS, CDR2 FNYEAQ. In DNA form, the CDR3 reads TGTGCCAGCAGCCCCGGGAACCAAGAGACCCAGTACTTC. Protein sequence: CASSPGNQETQYF.

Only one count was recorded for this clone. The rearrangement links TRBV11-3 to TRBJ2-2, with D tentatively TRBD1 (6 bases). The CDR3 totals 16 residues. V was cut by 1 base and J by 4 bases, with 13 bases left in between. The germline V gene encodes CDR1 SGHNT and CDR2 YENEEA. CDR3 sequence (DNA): TGTGCCAGCAGCTTAGGCAGGACAGACTCCACCGGGGAGCTGTTTTTT. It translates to CASSLGRTDSTGELFF.

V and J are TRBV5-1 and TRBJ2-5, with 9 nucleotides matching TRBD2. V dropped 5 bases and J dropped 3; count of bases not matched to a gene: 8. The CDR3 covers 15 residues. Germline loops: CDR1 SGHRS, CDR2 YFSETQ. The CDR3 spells CASSYIAGAEETQYF. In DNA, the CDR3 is TGCGCCAGCAGTTATATAGCGGGAGCAGAAGAGACCCAGTACTTC.

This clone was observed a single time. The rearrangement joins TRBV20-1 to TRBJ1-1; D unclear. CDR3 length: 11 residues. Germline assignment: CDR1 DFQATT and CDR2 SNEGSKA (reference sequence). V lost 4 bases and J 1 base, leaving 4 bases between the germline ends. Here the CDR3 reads CSANRNTEAFF. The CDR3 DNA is TGCAGTGCTAACAGGAACACTGAAGCTTTCTTT.

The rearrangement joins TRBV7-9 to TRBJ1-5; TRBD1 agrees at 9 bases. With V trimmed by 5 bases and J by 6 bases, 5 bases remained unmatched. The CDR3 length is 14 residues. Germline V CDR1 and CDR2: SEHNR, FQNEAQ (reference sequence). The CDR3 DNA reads TGTGCCAGCAGCCCGGGACAGGGTAGTCAGCCCCAGCATTTT. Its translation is CASSPGQGSQPQHF.

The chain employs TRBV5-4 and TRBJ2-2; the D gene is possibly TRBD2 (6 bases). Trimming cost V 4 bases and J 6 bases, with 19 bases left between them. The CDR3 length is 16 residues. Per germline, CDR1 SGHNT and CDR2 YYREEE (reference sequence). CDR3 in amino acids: CASSSRIRGTAGELFF. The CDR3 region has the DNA TGTGCCAGCAGCAGTAGAATCCGGGGGACGGCCGGGGAGCTGTTTTTT.

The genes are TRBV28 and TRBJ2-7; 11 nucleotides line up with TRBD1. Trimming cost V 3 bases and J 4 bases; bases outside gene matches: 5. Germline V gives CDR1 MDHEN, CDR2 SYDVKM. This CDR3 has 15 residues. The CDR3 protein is CASSFTGTGGYEQYF. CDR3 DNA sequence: TGTGCCAGCAGTTTTACCGGGACAGGGGGTTACGAGCAGTACTTC.

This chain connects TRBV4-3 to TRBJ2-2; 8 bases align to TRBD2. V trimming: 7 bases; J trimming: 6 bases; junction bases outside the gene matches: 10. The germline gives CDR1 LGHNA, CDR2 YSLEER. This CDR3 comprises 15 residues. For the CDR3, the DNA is TGCGCCAGCACCCATAGCGGGATTGCATCCGGGGAGCTGTTTTTT. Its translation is CASTHSGIASGELFF.